Included here is one T cell receptor beta chain sequence, with context. This sample was taken from a study of blood T cell repertoires in COVID-19. CDR1 and CDR2 from the germline V gene are MNHNS and SASEGT. V shed 2 bases and J 5 bases; nucleotides not matched to a gene: 4. The CDR3 totals 14 residues. Per the authors' pipeline: The authors estimated nucleated cell counts from reference gene primer amplification. Using immunoSEQ multiplex PCR, the repertoire was profiled, and TCRdb retains in-frame clones only, with some absent. From that table come the V and J calls and clone size; the DNA was used to work out D and trimming. The table has 120,000 or so clones, over 75% seen once; the top ten hold approximately 5%.

The sequenced sample was peripheral blood. The clonotype was recovered from a woman aged 70 to 79 with acute or convalescent COVID-19. The gene calls are TRBV6-1 and TRBJ1-1; 8 positions match TRBD1. The DNA of the CDR3 is TGTGCCAGCAGTGAATACAGGGGGGATACTGAAGCTTTCTTT. This gives the protein CASSEYRGDTEAFF.